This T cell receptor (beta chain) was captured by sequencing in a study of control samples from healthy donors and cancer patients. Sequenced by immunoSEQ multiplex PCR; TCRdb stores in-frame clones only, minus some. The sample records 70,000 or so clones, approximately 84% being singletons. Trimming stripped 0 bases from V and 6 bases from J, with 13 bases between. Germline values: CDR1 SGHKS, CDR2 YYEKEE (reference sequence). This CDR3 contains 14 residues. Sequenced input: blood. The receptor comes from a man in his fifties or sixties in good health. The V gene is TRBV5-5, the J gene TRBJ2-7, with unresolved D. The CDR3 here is CASSLEAGSPEQYF. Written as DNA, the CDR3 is TGTGCCAGCAGCTTGGAGGCAGGTTCGCCCGAGCAGTACTTC.